The 19 T cell receptor beta chains below were found in one sample sequenced in a study of T cell changes during pregnancy in multiple sclerosis (dated by TCRdb to about 2019). The receptor library was made with the immunoSEQ multiplex PCR assay. As stored in TCRdb, this immuneACCESS dataset retains in-frame rearrangements with V and J assigned. A fraction of the clones does not appear; measured against another copy, unresolved V genes explain less than half of the discrepancy, and the remainder lacks a known reason. This sample holds some 53,000 clones; around 92% were observed only once. Roughly 0.25% of the sample lies in the top ten. The sequenced sample was CD4+ T cells from peripheral blood mononuclear cells, obtained in the third trimester of pregnancy. The receptor source for this set is a female donor with multiple sclerosis, enrolled in a pregnancy study.

This chain connects TRBV28 to TRBJ2-5, with D possibly being TRBD1 (6 bases). V shed 5 bases and J shed 1 base, with 20 bases lying between them. There are 17 residues in the CDR3. Germline CDR1 MDHEN, CDR2 SYDVKM. CDR3 DNA: TGTGCCAGCAGTACCAAGGGACACATTTCCTTCCAAGAGACCCAGTACTTC. Translated: CASSTKGHISFQETQYF.

The V gene is TRBV6-5, the J gene TRBJ1-5, with D possibly being TRBD1 (5 bases). The germline gives CDR1 MNHEY, CDR2 SVGAGI. V was clipped by 4 bases and J by 0 bases, with 13 bases between them. There are 16 residues in the CDR3. The DNA of the CDR3 is TGTGCCAGCAGTTTCGACAGATCTCCTAGCAATCAGCCCCAGCATTTT. Protein: CASSFDRSPSNQPQHF.

This rearrangement joins TRBV12-5 to TRBJ2-1; 12 bases agree with TRBD2. The CDR3 has 19 amino acids. V lost 0 bases to trimming and J lost 4 bases; unmatched junction nucleotides: 10. The germline V gene has CDR1 LGHNT and CDR2 FRNRAP. The CDR3 nucleotides are TGTGCTAGTGGTTTGGTACTCGGGACTAGCGGGCTGGGGTACAATGAGCAGTTCTTC. This sequence encodes CASGLVLGTSGLGYNEQFF.

This chain uses TRBV14 with TRBJ1-2, with D tentatively TRBD1 (5 bases). Germline V gene data show CDR1 as SGHDN and CDR2 as FVKESK. This CDR3 has 14 amino acids. The ends were cut back, 6 bases at V and 3 bases at J, with 14 bases in the middle. The CDR3 reads CASSRRDFDYGYTF. The CDR3 bases are TGTGCCAGCAGTCGCCGGGACTTTGACTATGGCTACACCTTC.

The V gene is TRBV11-2, the J gene TRBJ2-3; D call uncertain. CDR1 and CDR2 (germline): SGHAT, FQNNGV. The CDR3 runs to 14 residues. V lost 2 bases, J lost 0 bases, and 6 bases lay in between. CDR3 amino acids: CASSLTVSTDTQYF. The CDR3 coding sequence is TGTGCCAGCAGCTTAACAGTAAGCACAGATACGCAGTATTTT. Filled out from reference TRBV11-2 and TRBJ2-3, the complete variable domain reads EAGVAQSPRYKIIEKRQSVAFWCNPISGHATLYWYQQILGQGPKLLIQFQNNGVVDDSQLPKDRFSAERLKGVDSTLKIQPAKLEDSAVYLCASSLTVSTDTQYFGPGTRLTVL.

V usage is TRBV10-3 and J usage is TRBJ2-5; the D gene is possibly TRBD1 (5 bases). The CDR3 contains 14 residues. V was cut by 2 bases and J by 8 bases, with 15 bases left in between. In germline, CDR1 is ENHRY, CDR2 SYGVKD. The CDR3 is CAISEAGSDGTQYF. CDR3 nucleotides: TGTGCCATCAGTGAGGCAGGGTCCGATGGAACCCAGTACTTC.

The chain has TRBV9 and TRBJ2-2, with D perhaps TRBD1 (6 bases). This CDR3 comprises 13 residues. The V end lost 2 bases, the J end lost 7 bases, and 9 bases lay between the germline ends. CDR1 SGDLS and CDR2 YYNGEE come from the germline V gene. The CDR3 spells CASSVRGVGELFF. The DNA for the CDR3 is TGTGCCAGCAGCGTCAGGGGAGTCGGGGAGCTGTTTTTT.

The chain has TRBV27 and TRBJ2-1; 8 bases map to TRBD1. Germline-derived CDR1 and CDR2 are MNHEY and SMNVEV (reference sequence). The V and J ends lost 2 bases and 5 bases, in that order; junction bases with no gene match: 11. The CDR3 covers 17 residues. CDR3 DNA: TGTGCCAGCAGTTTAGACCCTCGGACAGGGCGACACAATGAGCAGTTCTTC. Residues: CASSLDPRTGRHNEQFF.

This sequence joins TRBV6-6 and TRBJ2-5; D unclear. The CDR3 is 15 residues long. Looked up from germline, CDR1 is MNHNY and CDR2 is SVGAGI (reference sequence). V dropped 4 bases and J dropped 3 bases, with 15 bases sitting between them. The CDR3 reads CASSSPRRNKETQYF. The DNA of the CDR3 is TGTGCCAGCAGTTCCCCCCGTCGAAACAAAGAGACCCAGTACTTC.

This sequence joins TRBV6-5 and TRBJ2-3, with TRBD2 identical over 11 bases. The CDR3 is 16 residues long. In germline, CDR1 is MNHEY, CDR2 SVGAGI. V dropped 1 base and J dropped 7; count of bases not matched to a gene: 7. CDR3 in DNA: TGTGCCAGCAGTTACTTCGGCGGGACTAGCGGAAATACGCAGTATTTT. It translates to CASSYFGGTSGNTQYF.

For the CDR3, the DNA is TGTGCCAGCAGCCGGGCGGGTGCAACTAATGAAAAACTGTTTTTT. Protein sequence: CASSRAGATNEKLFF. V usage is TRBV27 and J usage is TRBJ1-4; no definite D call. The CDR3 contains 15 residues. Germline CDR1 and CDR2: MNHEY and SMNVEV (reference sequence). Trimming cost V 6 bases and J 0 bases, with 11 bases left between them.

V is TRBV10-3 and J is TRBJ2-7; TRBD2 might be the D (6 bases). V lost 6 bases and J 2 bases, leaving 26 bases between the germline ends. This CDR3 contains 18 residues. Germline CDR1 and CDR2: ENHRY and SYGVKD. CDR3 loop: CAIRLRDGGRQSPYEQYF. DNA of the CDR3: TGTGCCATCAGACTCCGGGACGGGGGTCGCCAGAGTCCCTACGAGCAGTACTTC.

The chain couples TRBV2 to TRBJ1-2; TRBD1 is a possible D gene (6 bases). This CDR3 has 13 residues. The V and J ends lost 5 bases and 8 bases respectively, with 15 bases between them. Per the germline V gene, CDR1 is SNHLY and CDR2 is FYNNEI. CDR3 nucleotide sequence: TGTGCCAGCAGTTCGACCAGGGGTTACGGCTACACCTTC. Translated, it gives CASSSTRGYGYTF.

This chain uses TRBV6-5 with TRBJ2-2; no clear D gene. Germline CDR1 MNHEY, CDR2 SVGAGI. This CDR3 spans 13 amino acids. V lost 4 bases and J lost 1, with 4 bases in between. The CDR3 DNA follows: TGTGCCAGCAGTTTCCGGAACACCGGGGAGCTGTTTTTT. This codes for CASSFRNTGELFF.

The chain is built from TRBV27 and TRBJ2-2; TRBD1 matches at 7 bases. CDR1 MNHEY and CDR2 SMNVEV come from the germline V gene (reference sequence). The CDR3 spans 16 residues. J lost 8 bases, V lost 1 base, and 10 bases had no gene match. The CDR3 protein is CASSLWPGTVGGELFF. CDR3 in DNA: TGTGCCAGCAGTTTATGGCCGGGGACAGTTGGGGGGGAGCTGTTTTTT.

The rearrangement uses TRBV7-9 and TRBJ2-1; 8 nucleotides agree with TRBD1. With V trimmed by 6 bases and J by 6 bases, 4 bases remained unmatched. In germline, CDR1 is SEHNR, CDR2 FQNEAQ (reference sequence). There are 13 residues in the CDR3. The DNA of the CDR3 is TGTGCCAGCAGAGAGGGACAGGCCAATGAGCAGTTCTTC. Its translation: CASREGQANEQFF.

The chain recombines TRBV5-1 with TRBJ2-2, with 11 bases lining up with TRBD2. V gave up 3 bases and J gave up 1 base; unmatched junction bases: 2. Germline values: CDR1 SGHRS, CDR2 YFSETQ. The CDR3 loop spans 16 amino acids. The CDR3 protein is CASSSGLAGNTGELFF. Here the CDR3 DNA reads TGCGCCAGCAGCTCCGGACTAGCGGGGAACACCGGGGAGCTGTTTTTT.

The rearrangement joins TRBV6-1 to TRBJ2-7; tentative D call: TRBD2 (5 bases). V was pared by 8 bases and J by 11 bases, with 25 bases between. The germline gives CDR1 MNHNS, CDR2 SASEGT. This CDR3 is 14 amino acids long. The CDR3 DNA reads TGTGCCAGCGGAGCGGAGGACGGAGCGAAGGCGGAGTACTTC. Amino acid sequence: CASGAEDGAKAEYF.

The V gene is TRBV7-2, the J gene TRBJ2-1; a weak D match, TRBD1 (6 bases). Germline CDR1 is SGHTA and CDR2 is FQGNSA. The V end lost 5 bases, the J end lost 5 bases, and 10 bases lay between the germline ends. The CDR3 runs to 13 residues. CDR3 region: CASSGGPNNEQFF. The CDR3 coding sequence is TGTGCCAGCAGCGGGGGCCCGAACAATGAGCAGTTCTTC.